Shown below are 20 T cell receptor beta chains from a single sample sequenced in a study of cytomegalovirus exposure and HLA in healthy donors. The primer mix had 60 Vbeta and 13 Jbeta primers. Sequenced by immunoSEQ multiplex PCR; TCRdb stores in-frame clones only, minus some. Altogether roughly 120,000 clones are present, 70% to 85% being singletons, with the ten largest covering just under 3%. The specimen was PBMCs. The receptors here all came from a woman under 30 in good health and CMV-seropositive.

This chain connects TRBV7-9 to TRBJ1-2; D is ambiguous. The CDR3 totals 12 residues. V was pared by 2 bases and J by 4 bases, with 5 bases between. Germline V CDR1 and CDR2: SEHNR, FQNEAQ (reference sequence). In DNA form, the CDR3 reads TGTGCCAGCAGCTTAAACACCTATGGCTACACCTTC. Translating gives CASSLNTYGYTF.

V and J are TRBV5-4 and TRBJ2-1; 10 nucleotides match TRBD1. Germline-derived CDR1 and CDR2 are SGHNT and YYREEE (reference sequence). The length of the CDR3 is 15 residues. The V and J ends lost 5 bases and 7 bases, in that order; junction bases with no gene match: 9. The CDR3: CASRRQGASINEQFF. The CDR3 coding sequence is TGTGCCAGCAGGAGACAGGGGGCAAGCATAAATGAGCAGTTCTTC.

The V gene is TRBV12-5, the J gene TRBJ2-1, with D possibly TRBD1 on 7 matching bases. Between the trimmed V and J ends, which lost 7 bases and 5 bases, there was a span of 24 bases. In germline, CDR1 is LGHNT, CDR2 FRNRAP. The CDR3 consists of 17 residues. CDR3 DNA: TGTGCTAGTGCTGGCAGGGGGGTAGGGGAGTTCGACAATGAGCAGTTCTTC. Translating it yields CASAGRGVGEFDNEQFF.

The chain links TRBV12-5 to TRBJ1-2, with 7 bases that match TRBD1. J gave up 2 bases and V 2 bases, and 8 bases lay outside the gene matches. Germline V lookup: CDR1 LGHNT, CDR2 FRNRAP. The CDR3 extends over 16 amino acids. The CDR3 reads CASGLTTGQQNYGYTF. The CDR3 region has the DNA TGTGCTAGTGGTTTGACTACGGGACAGCAAAACTATGGCTACACCTTC.

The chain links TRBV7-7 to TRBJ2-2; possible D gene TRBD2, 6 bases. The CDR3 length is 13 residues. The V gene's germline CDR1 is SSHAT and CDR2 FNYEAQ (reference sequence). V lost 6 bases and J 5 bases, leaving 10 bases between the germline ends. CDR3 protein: CASRGGVTGELFF. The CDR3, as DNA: TGTGCCAGCAGGGGGGGTGTGACCGGGGAGCTGTTTTTT.

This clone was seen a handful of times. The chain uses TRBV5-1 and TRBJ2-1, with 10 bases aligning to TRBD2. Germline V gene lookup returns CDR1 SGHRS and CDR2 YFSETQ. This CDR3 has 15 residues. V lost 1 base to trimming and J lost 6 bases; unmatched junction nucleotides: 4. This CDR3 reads CASSLLPSGGNEQFF. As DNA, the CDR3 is TGCGCCAGCAGCTTGCTTCCTAGCGGGGGCAATGAGCAGTTCTTC.

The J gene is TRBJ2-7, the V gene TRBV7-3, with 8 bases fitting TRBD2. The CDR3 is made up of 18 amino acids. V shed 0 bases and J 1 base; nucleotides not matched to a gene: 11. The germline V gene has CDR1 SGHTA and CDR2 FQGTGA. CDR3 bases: TGTGCCAGCAGCTTAACGTTACTCAGCGGGGGAGGGTCCTACGAGCAGTACTTC. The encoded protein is CASSLTLLSGGGSYEQYF. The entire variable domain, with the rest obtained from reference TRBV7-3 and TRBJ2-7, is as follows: GAGVSQTPSNKVTEKGKYVELRCDPISGHTALYWYRQSLGQGPEFLIYFQGTGAADDSGLPNDRFFAVRPEGSVSTLKIQRTERGDSAVYLCASSLTLLSGGGSYEQYFGPGTRLTVT.

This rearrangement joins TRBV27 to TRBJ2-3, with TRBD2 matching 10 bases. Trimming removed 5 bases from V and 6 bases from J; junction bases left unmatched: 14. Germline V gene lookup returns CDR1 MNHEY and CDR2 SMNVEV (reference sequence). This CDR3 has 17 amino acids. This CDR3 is CASSLPGSGGAMDTQYF. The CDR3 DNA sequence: TGTGCCAGCAGTCTCCCGGGAAGCGGGGGGGCCATGGATACGCAGTATTTT.

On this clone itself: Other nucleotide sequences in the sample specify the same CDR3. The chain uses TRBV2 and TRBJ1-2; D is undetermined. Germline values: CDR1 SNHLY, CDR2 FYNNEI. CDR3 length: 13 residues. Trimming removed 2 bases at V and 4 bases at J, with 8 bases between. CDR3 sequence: CASSESGIYGYTF. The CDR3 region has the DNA TGTGCCAGCAGTGAATCGGGGATCTATGGCTACACCTTC.

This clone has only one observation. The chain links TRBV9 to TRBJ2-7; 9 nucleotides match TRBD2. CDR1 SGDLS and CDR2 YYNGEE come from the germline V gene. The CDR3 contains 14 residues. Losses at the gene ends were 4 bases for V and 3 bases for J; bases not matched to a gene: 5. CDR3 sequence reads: CASSSSAGGYEQYF. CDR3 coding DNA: TGTGCCAGCAGCTCATCAGCGGGGGGCTACGAGCAGTACTTC.

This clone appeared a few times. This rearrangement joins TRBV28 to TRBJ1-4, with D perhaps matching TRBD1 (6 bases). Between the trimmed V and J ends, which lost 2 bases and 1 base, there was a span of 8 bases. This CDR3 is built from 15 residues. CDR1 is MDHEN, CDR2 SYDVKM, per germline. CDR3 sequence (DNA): TGTGCCAGCAGTTTACCGGGACAAACTAATGAAAAACTGTTTTTT. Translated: CASSLPGQTNEKLFF. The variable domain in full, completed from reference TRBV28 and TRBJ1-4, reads DVKVTQSSRYLVKRTGEKVFLECVQDMDHENMFWYRQDPGLGLRLIYFSYDVKMKEKGDIPEGYSVSREKKERFSLILESASTNQTSMYLCASSLPGQTNEKLFFGSGTQLSVL.

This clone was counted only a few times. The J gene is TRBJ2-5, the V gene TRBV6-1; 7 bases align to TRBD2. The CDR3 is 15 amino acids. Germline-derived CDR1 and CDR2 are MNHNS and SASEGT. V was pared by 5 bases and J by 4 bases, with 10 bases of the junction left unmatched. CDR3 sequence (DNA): TGTGCCAGCAGTCAAAGAGCGGGGCCCCCAGAGACCCAGTACTTC. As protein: CASSQRAGPPETQYF.

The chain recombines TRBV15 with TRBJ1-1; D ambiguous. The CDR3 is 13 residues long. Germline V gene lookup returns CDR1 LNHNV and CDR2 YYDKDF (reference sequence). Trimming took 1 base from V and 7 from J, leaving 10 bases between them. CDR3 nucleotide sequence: TGTGCCACCAGCAGAGGGAGGGTTAGTGAAGCTTTCTTT. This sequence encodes CATSRGRVSEAFF.

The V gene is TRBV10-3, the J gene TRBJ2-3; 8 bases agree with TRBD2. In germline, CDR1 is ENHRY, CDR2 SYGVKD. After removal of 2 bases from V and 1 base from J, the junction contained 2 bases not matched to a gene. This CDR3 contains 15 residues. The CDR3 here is CAISERAGGTDTQYF. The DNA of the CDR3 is TGTGCCATCAGTGAGAGAGCGGGGGGCACAGATACGCAGTATTTT.

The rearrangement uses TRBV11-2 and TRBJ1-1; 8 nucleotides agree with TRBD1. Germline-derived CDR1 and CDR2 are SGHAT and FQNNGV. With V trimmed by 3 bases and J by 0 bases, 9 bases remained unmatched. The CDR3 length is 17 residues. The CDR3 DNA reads TGTGCCAGCAGCTTCAGACAGGGGTGGAATTTGAACACTGAAGCTTTCTTT. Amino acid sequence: CASSFRQGWNLNTEAFF.

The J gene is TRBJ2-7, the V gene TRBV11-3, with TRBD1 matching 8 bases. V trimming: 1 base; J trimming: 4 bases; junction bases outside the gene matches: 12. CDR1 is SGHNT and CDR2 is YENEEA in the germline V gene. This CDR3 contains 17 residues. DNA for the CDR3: TGTGCCAGCAGCTTAGGTGCCGGACAGGGCGTAGGTTACGAGCAGTACTTC. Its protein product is CASSLGAGQGVGYEQYF.

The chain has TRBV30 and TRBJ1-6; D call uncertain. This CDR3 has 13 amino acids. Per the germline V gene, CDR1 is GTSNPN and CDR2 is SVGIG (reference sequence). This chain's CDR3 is CARGGMGGSPLHF. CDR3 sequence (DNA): TGTGCTCGCGGAGGCATGGGAGGTTCACCCCTCCACTTT.

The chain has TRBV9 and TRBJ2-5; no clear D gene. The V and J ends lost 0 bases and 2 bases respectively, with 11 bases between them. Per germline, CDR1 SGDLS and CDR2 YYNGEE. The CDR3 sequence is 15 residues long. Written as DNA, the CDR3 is TGTGCCAGCAGCGTAGCTTTAGCAGATCAAGAGACCCAGTACTTC. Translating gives CASSVALADQETQYF.

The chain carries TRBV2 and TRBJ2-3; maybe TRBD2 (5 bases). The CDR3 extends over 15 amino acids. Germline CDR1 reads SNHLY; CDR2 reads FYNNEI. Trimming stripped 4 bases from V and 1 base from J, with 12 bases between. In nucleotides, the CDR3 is TGTGCCAGCAGTGGCAGTGTCGGGGGCACAGATACGCAGTATTTT. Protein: CASSGSVGGTDTQYF.

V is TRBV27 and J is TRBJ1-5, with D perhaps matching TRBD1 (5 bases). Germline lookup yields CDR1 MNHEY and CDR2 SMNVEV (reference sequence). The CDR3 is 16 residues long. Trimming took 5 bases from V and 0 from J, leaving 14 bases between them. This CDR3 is CASSPGRGTSNQPQHF. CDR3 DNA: TGTGCCAGCAGTCCTGGTAGGGGAACTAGCAATCAGCCCCAGCATTTT.